This T cell receptor (beta chain) is drawn from a study of shared clonotypes between healthy human individuals (dated by TCRdb to between 2020 and 2021). Context from the whole study: A couple of women and a few men aged 18 to 49 years were included in the cohort. For each donor, three plates each were used for CD4 naive and CD4 memory, two plates were used for CD8 naive, and one plate was used for CD8 memory. To estimate repertoire size and how much clonotype sharing occurs between individuals, the study deeply sequenced the blood TCR repertoires of about five healthy adults. To increase sequencing depth and limit assay-specific biases, TCR repertoire library preparation and sequencing were carried out by different laboratories using diverse techniques. Each donor's leukapheresis produced roughly between roughly 0.85 and 10 billion PBMCs. The paper's findings and limits, for the study overall: Higher generation probabilities were observed for clonotypes shared by all four sorted-subset donors than for non-shared clonotypes. When a few donors were compared, the shared fraction of clonotypes was about 5.2% for naive CD4, 3.5% to 4% for naive CD8, more than 2% for memory CD4, and roughly 0.43% for memory CD8. Rarefaction of sorted-subset datasets indicated incomplete sequencing despite the large sequencing depth. The genetic and exposure-history diversity represented was limited by the small number of donors. Based on pairwise subsampling, the degree of clonotype sharing among donors was expected to be affected by sequencing depth. Only blood was sampled, and tissue TCR repertoires likely differ from those in blood. Larger estimated clonotype richness was generally found for naive subsets than for memory subsets.

CD8 naive samples were obtained by positive selection for CCR7 among CD45RO-negative cells, yielding a CD45RA+CCR7+ population from which TemRA cells were excluded. The donors were healthy, HIV-negative adults with no recently reported acute infections or vaccinations. Only Caucasian adults living in Nashville, Tennessee, USA were represented among the donors. Blood was collected by leukapheresis, and PBMCs were isolated by Ficoll-Histopaque density gradient centrifugation and then cryopreserved in liquid nitrogen vapor phase. Purity and quantity of every magnetically sorted T cell population were checked by analytical flow cytometry. Genomic DNA was isolated from each sorted fraction and quantified by UV absorbance on a Nanodrop 2000c. Using the deep immunoSEQ assay, multiplex PCR amplified TCR CDR3 regions from genomic DNA. Genomic DNA extracted from each cell subset was distributed evenly over all wells of several immunoSEQ 96-well plates, and each plate served as one replicate. Each replicate PCR for sorted subsets received about 180 ng genomic DNA, equal to 30,000 or so T cell genomes. Purified libraries were quantified with a Qubit 3.0 fluorometer, sized on a Bioanalyzer 2100, and re-quantified with the KAPA Library Quantification kit. A separate single-read 150-cycle Illumina NextSeq 550 flow cell was used to sequence each immunoSEQ 96-well plate. The authors' pipeline ran thus. Because the immunoSEQ output included only junctional sequences and no quality scores, the filtering could not be the same as the filtering used for full-length reads. Sequences were annotated with PyIR, a Python wrapper for IgBLAST v1.9, using IMGT germline references to assign V/J genes and CDR3. Reads were filtered out if the reads had weak V/J assignments (E-value above 1e-6), no CDR3, stop codons, out-of-frame junctions, or ambiguous translated residues. A V3J clonotype was defined by an identical inferred V gene, J gene, and CDR3 amino acid sequence. To compute the percentage overlap between repertoires, the number of shared unique clonotypes was divided by the size of the smaller repertoire. Three approaches were used to assess repertoire richness: RTK rarefaction, the Chao1 estimator, and Recon v2.1 estimates of unobserved clonotypes. For all TCRbeta clonotypes obtained by the gDNA method from a handful of donors, generation probabilities were computed with OLGA. Sourced from immuneACCESS, this table was stored by TCRdb with only in-frame sequences that have V and J called. A share of the clones is absent; for the studies checked, an unresolved V gene accounts for under half, and the remainder has no known explanation. V and J calls plus clone size are reproduced from that table; the DNA served to infer D and trimming. The sample table holds hundreds of thousands of clones, of which 96% were seen once. In total, the top ten clones hold 0.11% of the sample.

Worth noting for this clone: Which antigen it targets is not known. Within one base of it there is no much larger clone, and no base qualities were kept.

The source material was naive CD8+ T cells sorted from blood. The label giving this sample's cell subset or site can be read as: CD45RA+CCR7+. The sequence was collected from a woman in her 30s in good health.

Read as DNA, the sequence is TGTGCCAGCAGTTACGCGGACAGGGGGACAGATACGCAGTATTTT. It is translated as CASSYADRGTDTQYF. The V and J genes are TRBV6-5 and TRBJ2-3; TRBD1 matches 10 bases in the middle. Sequences MNHEY (CDR1) and SVGAGI (CDR2) are obtained from the germline V gene. Counted from cysteine to phenylalanine, this CDR3 has 15 amino acids. Only CDR3 DNA is held: 45 bases, read in frame from base 1. Trimming leaves V shorter by 2 bases and J shorter by 3 bases, with the junction holding 2 bases beyond the gene matches.